The T cell receptor beta chain described here comes from a study of Graves' ophthalmopathy and Graves' hyperthyroidism. Study background: Specimen type is peripheral blood, obtained at initial diagnosis before any treatment.

Excluded: other autoimmune disease, uncontrolled infection, pregnancy or lactation. The germline gives CDR1 MNHNS, CDR2 SASEGT. The V and J ends lost 5 bases and 0 bases respectively, with 11 bases between them. The CDR3 is made up of 15 amino acids. Study-wide findings and caveats: The authors also found most expanded thyroid clonotypes above 0.001 frequency in blood.

This clonotype was found a few times. The antigen is not known. From RNA, the CDR3 regions of TCR beta chains were amplified and sequenced. HTBI-primed RT-PCR formed the first round, and a multiplex PCR formed the second. TCRdb redid the calling of the multiplex PCR reads with MiXCR, one entry per CDR3 protein. The sample contains 200,000 to 250,000 distinct CDR3 sequences, less than 30% of which appear only once. This receptor was identified in a man aged 45-60 years with Graves' ophthalmopathy. What was sequenced was peripheral blood. The rearrangement links TRBV6-1 to TRBJ1-5, with D maybe TRBD1 (6 bases). DNA for the CDR3: TGTGCCAGCAGTACACAGGGTTATAGCAATCAGCCCCAGCATTTT. Translating gives CASSTQGYSNQPQHF.